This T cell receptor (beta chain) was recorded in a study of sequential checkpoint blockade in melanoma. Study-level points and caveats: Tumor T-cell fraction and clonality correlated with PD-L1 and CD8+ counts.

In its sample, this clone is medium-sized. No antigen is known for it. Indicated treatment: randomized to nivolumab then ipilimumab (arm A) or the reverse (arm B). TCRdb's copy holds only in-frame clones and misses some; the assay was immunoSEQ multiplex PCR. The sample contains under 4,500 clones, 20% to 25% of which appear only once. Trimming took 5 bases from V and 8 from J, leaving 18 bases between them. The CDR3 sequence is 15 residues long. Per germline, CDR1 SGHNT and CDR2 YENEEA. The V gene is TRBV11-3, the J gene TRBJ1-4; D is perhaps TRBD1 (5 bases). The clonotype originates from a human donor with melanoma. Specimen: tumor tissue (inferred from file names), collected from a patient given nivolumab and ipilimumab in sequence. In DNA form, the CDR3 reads TGTGCCAGCAGCCGTACCACGGGGCTCAGGGAAAAACTGTTTTTT. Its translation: CASSRTTGLREKLFF.